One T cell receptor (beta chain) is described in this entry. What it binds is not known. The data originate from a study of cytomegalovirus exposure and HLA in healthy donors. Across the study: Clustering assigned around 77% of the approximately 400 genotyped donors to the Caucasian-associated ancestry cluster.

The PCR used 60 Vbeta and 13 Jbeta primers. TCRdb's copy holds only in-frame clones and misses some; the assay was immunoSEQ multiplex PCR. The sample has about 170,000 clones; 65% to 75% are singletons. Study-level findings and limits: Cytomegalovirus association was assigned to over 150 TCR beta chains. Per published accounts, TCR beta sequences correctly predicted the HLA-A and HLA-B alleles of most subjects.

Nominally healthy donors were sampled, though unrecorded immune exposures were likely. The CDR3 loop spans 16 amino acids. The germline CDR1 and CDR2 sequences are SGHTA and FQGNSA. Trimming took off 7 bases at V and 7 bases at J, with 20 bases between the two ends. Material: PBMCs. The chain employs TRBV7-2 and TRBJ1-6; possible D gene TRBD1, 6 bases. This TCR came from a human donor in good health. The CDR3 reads CASTPRLQGWNSPLHF. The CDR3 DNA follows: TGTGCCAGCACCCCGCGACTACAGGGTTGGAATTCACCCCTCCACTTT.